This TCR beta chain was documented in a study of shared clonotypes between healthy human individuals. V lost 6 bases, J lost 0 bases, and 15 bases lay in between. This CDR3 comprises 15 residues. Looked up from germline, CDR1 is MDHEN and CDR2 is SYDVKM. TCRdb's table, derived via immunoSEQ multiplex PCR, lists solely in-frame clones and lacks some. This sample has about 710,000 clones, with 73% found just once. The sequencing input was memory CD4+ T cells sorted from blood. Indicated subset: CD45RA-negative fraction. This chain joins TRBV28 and TRBJ2-7; TRBD1 or TRBD2 may be the D gene (7 bases each). This receptor was taken from a woman under 40 in good health. The CDR3 here is CASSPGGAGSYEQYF. CDR3 coding DNA: TGTGCCAGCAGCCCAGGGGGGGCCGGCTCCTACGAGCAGTACTTC.